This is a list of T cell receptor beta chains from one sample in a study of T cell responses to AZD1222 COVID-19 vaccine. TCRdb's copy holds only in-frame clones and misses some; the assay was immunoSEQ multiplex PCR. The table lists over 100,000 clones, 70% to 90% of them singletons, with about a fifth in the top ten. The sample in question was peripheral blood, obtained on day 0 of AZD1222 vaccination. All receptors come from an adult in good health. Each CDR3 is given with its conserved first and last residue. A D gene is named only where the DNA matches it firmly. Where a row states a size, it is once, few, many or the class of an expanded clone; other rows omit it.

CDR3: CASSQGQGRYIQYF; DNA: TGTGCCAGCAGCCAAGGACAGGGGAGGTACATTCAGTACTTC; D: TRBD1; size: .; V: TRBV5-5; J: TRBJ2-4
CDR3: CASSLQGEKLFF; DNA: TGTGCCAGCAGCCTCCAAGGCGAAAAACTGTTTTTT; D: .; size: .; V: TRBV7-8; J: TRBJ1-4
CDR3: CASSLSGGYQPQHF; DNA: TGCGCCAGCAGCTTGTCAGGGGGTTATCAGCCCCAGCATTTT; D: TRBD1; size: .; V: TRBV5-1; J: TRBJ1-5
CDR3: CASSQGEGGAQYF; DNA: TGTGCCAGCAGCCAAGGTGAGGGCGGGGCGCAGTATTTT; D: .; size: .; V: TRBV3-1/TRBV3-2; J: TRBJ2-3
CDR3: CASSQDRFQYF; DNA: TGTGCCAGCAGTCAGGACAGGTTCCAGTACTTC; D: TRBD1; size: .; V: TRBV2; J: TRBJ2-7
CDR3: CASSPLMGSSPLHF; DNA: TGTGCCAGCAGCCCCCTCATGGGTAGTTCACCCCTCCACTTT; D: .; size: .; V: TRBV7-9; J: TRBJ1-6
CDR3: CASKLAGGPLYF; DNA: TGTGCCAGCAAACTAGCGGGGGGGCCTTTATATTTT; D: TRBD2; size: few; V: TRBV5-6; J: TRBJ2-3
CDR3: CASSAPGQGAQVTEAFF; DNA: TGTGCCAGCAGCGCGCCGGGACAGGGGGCTCAGGTCACTGAAGCTTTCTTT; D: TRBD1; size: .; V: TRBV9; J: TRBJ1-1
CDR3: CASSFPGELFF; DNA: TGTGCCAGCAGTTTTCCCGGGGAGCTGTTTTTT; D: .; size: .; V: TRBV28; J: TRBJ2-2
CDR3: CASSGGPGRTIYF; DNA: TGTGCCAGCAGTGGGGGACCTGGGCGCACCATATATTTT; D: .; size: .; V: TRBV25-1; J: TRBJ1-3
CDR3: CASSWRIRDRVNYGYTF; DNA: TGTGCCAGCAGCTGGCGGATCCGGGACAGGGTTAACTATGGCTACACCTTC; D: TRBD1; size: .; V: TRBV6-2/TRBV6-3; J: TRBJ1-2
CDR3: CASSFLGTEYNEQFF; DNA: TGTGCCAGCAGCTTTTTAGGGACAGAATACAATGAGCAGTTCTTC; D: TRBD1; size: .; V: TRBV7-2; J: TRBJ2-1
CDR3: CASIGGGPYSPLHF; DNA: TGTGCCAGCATAGGGGGGGGCCCTTATTCACCCCTCCACTTT; D: .; size: .; V: TRBV28; J: TRBJ1-6
CDR3: CASSLLGGGNSPLHF; DNA: TGCGCCAGCAGCTTGTTGGGGGGCGGCAATTCACCCCTCCACTTT; D: .; size: once; V: TRBV5-1; J: TRBJ1-6
CDR3: CASSLDDRSRETQYF; DNA: TGTGCCAGCAGCTTAGATGACAGATCCAGAGAGACCCAGTACTTC; D: .; size: .; V: TRBV11-2; J: TRBJ2-5
CDR3: CASSLVGGIYEQYF; DNA: TGTGCCAGCAGTTTAGTAGGGGGGATCTACGAGCAGTACTTC; D: .; size: once; V: TRBV28; J: TRBJ2-7
CDR3: CASSLTGTVTGFEQYF; DNA: TGTGCCAGTAGTCTCACCGGGACGGTTACCGGGTTCGAGCAGTACTTC; D: .; size: .; V: TRBV19; J: TRBJ2-7
CDR3: CASSLSPGAGANVLTF; DNA: TGTGCCAGCAGTTTATCTCCAGGGGCGGGGGCCAACGTCCTGACTTTC; D: .; size: .; V: TRBV27; J: TRBJ2-6
CDR3: CASSQRPTGKETQYF; DNA: TGTGCCAGCTCCCAGCGACCGACAGGGAAAGAGACCCAGTACTTC; D: TRBD1; size: .; V: TRBV18; J: TRBJ2-5
CDR3: CASSRRSFAGYQPQHF; DNA: TGTGCCAGCAGCCGGAGGAGTTTCGCGGGTTATCAGCCCCAGCATTTT; D: .; size: .; V: TRBV28; J: TRBJ1-5
CDR3: CAIRQLPPYEQYF; DNA: TGTGCCATCAGGCAGTTGCCTCCCTACGAGCAGTACTTC; D: .; size: .; V: TRBV10-3; J: TRBJ2-7
CDR3: CATSDVRDRATQHF; DNA: TGTGCCACCAGTGATGTTCGGGACAGGGCAACTCAGCATTTT; D: TRBD1; size: .; V: TRBV24-1; J: TRBJ1-5
CDR3: CSVVQGLGQPQHF; DNA: TGCAGCGTTGTCCAGGGATTAGGTCAGCCCCAGCATTTT; D: .; size: .; V: TRBV29-1; J: TRBJ1-5
CDR3: CASSPRRDTIYF; DNA: TGTGCCAGCTCACCACGACGGGACACCATATATTTT; D: .; size: .; V: TRBV18; J: TRBJ1-3
CDR3: CASSTSGYGQTQYF; DNA: TGTGCCAGTAGTACCTCCGGCTACGGGCAGACCCAGTACTTC; D: .; size: .; V: TRBV19; J: TRBJ2-5
CDR3: CASSVGNSPLHF; DNA: TGTGCCAGCTCAGTCGGGAATTCACCCCTCCACTTT; D: .; size: .; V: TRBV6-5; J: TRBJ1-6
CDR3: CASSLGSYNEQFF; DNA: TGTGCCAGCAGCTTAGGTTCCTACAATGAGCAGTTCTTC; D: .; size: .; V: TRBV7-9; J: TRBJ2-1
CDR3: CASSPRTGKPTWETQYF; DNA: TGTGCCAGCAGTCCCCGGACAGGGAAGCCTACCTGGGAGACCCAGTACTTC; D: TRBD1; size: .; V: TRBV6-6; J: TRBJ2-5
CDR3: CASSIDRVYGYTF; DNA: TGCGCCAGCAGCATTGACAGGGTTTATGGCTACACCTTC; D: TRBD1; size: .; V: TRBV5-1; J: TRBJ1-2
CDR3: CASSYSRDREYF; DNA: TGTGCCAGCAGTTACTCGAGGGACAGGGAATACTTC; D: TRBD1; size: few; V: TRBV6-6; J: TRBJ2-7
CDR3: CASSLGTGSQPQHF; DNA: TGCGCCAGCAGCTTAGGGACAGGTTCACAGCCCCAGCATTTT; D: TRBD1; size: .; V: TRBV5-1; J: TRBJ1-5
CDR3: CASSLVDRVDGYTF; DNA: TGTGCCAGCAGCTTAGTGGACAGAGTTGATGGCTACACCTTC; D: .; size: once; V: TRBV7-9; J: TRBJ1-2
CDR3: CASSLDSGANVLTF; DNA: TGCGCCAGCAGCCTAGACTCTGGGGCCAACGTCCTGACTTTC; D: .; size: .; V: TRBV5-1; J: TRBJ2-6
CDR3: CARSSSTSGGYEQYF; DNA: TGTGCCAGAAGCTCTTCAACTAGCGGGGGCTACGAGCAGTACTTC; D: .; size: once; V: TRBV7-5; J: TRBJ2-7
CDR3: CASRPGLAFGELFF; DNA: TGTGCCAGCAGGCCGGGACTAGCCTTCGGGGAGCTGTTTTTT; D: TRBD2; size: .; V: TRBV11-1; J: TRBJ2-2
CDR3: CASSLVGNEQYF; DNA: TGTGCCAGCAGCTTGGTGGGTAACGAGCAGTACTTC; D: .; size: .; V: TRBV5-6; J: TRBJ2-7
CDR3: CASSKEGKAPGPQEQYF; DNA: TGTGCCAGCAGCAAAGAAGGTAAGGCACCAGGACCCCAGGAGCAGTACTTC; D: .; size: .; V: TRBV21-1; J: TRBJ2-7
CDR3: CASSSNRQVAAFF; DNA: TGTGCCAGCAGTTCCAACCGACAGGTCGCGGCTTTCTTT; D: .; size: .; V: TRBV6-2/TRBV6-3; J: TRBJ1-1
CDR3: CASSQGQGGNQPQHF; DNA: TGCGCCAGCAGCCAAGGTCAGGGGGGCAATCAGCCCCAGCATTTT; D: TRBD1; size: once; V: TRBV4-3; J: TRBJ1-5
CDR3: CACSGTLNTGELFF; DNA: TGTGCCTGCAGCGGGACACTCAACACCGGGGAGCTGTTTTTT; D: .; size: few; V: TRBV30; J: TRBJ2-2
CDR3: CASSISGQGKETQYF; DNA: TGTGCCAGCAGCATTTCGGGACAGGGGAAAGAGACCCAGTACTTC; D: TRBD1; size: .; V: TRBV5-8; J: TRBJ2-5
CDR3: CASRGQGGSPLHF; DNA: TGTGCCAGCAGAGGACAGGGAGGATCACCCCTCCACTTT; D: TRBD1; size: .; V: TRBV2; J: TRBJ1-6
CDR3: CASSVATGRQYTDTQYF; DNA: TGTGCCAGCAGCGTAGCTACAGGACGTCAATACACAGATACGCAGTATTTT; D: .; size: .; V: TRBV9; J: TRBJ2-3
CDR3: CASSPSGRGLGNQPQHF; DNA: TGTGCCAGCAGCCCCTCGGGCAGGGGGCTGGGCAATCAGCCCCAGCATTTT; D: TRBD1; size: once; V: TRBV4-2; J: TRBJ1-5
CDR3: CASSYGTANTEAFF; DNA: TGTGCCAGCAGTTACGGGACGGCGAACACTGAAGCTTTCTTT; D: .; size: .; V: TRBV7-2; J: TRBJ1-1
CDR3: CASSGGTASGNTIYF; DNA: TGTGCCAGCAGCGGTGGGACCGCCTCTGGAAACACCATATATTTT; D: .; size: .; V: TRBV11-3; J: TRBJ1-3